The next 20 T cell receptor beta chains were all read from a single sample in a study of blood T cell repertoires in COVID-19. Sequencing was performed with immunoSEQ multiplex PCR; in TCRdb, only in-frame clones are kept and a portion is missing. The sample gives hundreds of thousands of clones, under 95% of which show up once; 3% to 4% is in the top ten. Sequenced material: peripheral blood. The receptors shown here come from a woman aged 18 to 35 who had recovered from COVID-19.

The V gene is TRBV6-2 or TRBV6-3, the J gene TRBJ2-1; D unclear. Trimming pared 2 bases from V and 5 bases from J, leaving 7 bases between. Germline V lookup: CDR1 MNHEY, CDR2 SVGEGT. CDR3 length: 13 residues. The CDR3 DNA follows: TGTGCCAGCAGTTACGTTTACAACAATGAGCAGTTCTTC. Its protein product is CASSYVYNNEQFF.

The CDR3 nucleotides are TGTGCCAGTAGTATTCCGACTGGAAGCTCCTACAATGAGCAGTTCTTC. Translated, it gives CASSIPTGSSYNEQFF. This sequence joins TRBV19 and TRBJ2-1; no clear D gene. V was pared by 3 bases and J by 0 bases, with 12 bases between. The CDR3 length is 16 residues. Germline V lookup: CDR1 LNHDA, CDR2 SQIVND (reference sequence).

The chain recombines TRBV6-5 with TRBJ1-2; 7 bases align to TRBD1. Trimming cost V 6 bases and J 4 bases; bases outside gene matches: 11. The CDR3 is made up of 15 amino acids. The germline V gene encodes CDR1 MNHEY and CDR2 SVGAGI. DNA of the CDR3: TGTGCCAGCAGGCGGCTGAGGGGGCCGGTCTATGGCTACACCTTC. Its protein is CASRRLRGPVYGYTF.

The CDR3 here is CASSPRDGGRGPGYTF. The CDR3 DNA follows: TGTGCCAGCAGCCCCCGGGACGGGGGGCGAGGACCTGGCTACACCTTC. This rearrangement joins TRBV11-3 to TRBJ1-2; D may be TRBD1 (6 bases). The ends were cut back, 5 bases at V and 7 bases at J, with 23 bases in the middle. Germline loops: CDR1 SGHNT, CDR2 YENEEA. This CDR3 spans 16 amino acids.

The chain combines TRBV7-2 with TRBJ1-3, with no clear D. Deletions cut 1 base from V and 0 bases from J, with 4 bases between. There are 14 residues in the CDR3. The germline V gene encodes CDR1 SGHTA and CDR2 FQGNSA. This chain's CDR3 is CASSLGVSGNTIYF. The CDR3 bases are TGTGCCAGCAGCTTAGGAGTCTCTGGAAACACCATATATTTT.

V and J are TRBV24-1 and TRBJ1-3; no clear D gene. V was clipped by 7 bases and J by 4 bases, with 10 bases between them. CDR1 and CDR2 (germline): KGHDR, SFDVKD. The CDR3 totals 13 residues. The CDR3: CATSTAGGNTIYF. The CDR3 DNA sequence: TGTGCCACCAGCACCGCGGGGGGAAACACCATATATTTT.

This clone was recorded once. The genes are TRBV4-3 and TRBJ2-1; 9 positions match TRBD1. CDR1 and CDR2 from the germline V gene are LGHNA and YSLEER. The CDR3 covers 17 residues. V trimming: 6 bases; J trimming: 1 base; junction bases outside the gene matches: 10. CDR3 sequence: CASRHNTGTGSYNEQFF. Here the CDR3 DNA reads TGCGCCAGCAGACATAACACCGGGACAGGGTCCTACAATGAGCAGTTCTTC.

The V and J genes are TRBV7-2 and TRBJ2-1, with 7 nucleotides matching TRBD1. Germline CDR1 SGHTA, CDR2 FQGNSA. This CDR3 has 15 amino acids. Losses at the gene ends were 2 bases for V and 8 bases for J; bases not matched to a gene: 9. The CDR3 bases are TGTGCCAGCAGCTTAACAGGGGTGCGACTCGATGAGCAGTTCTTC. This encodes CASSLTGVRLDEQFF.

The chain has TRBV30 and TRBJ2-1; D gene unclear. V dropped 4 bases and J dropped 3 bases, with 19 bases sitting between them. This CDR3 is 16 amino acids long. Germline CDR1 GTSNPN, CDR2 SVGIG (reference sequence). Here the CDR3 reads CAWMGQGRKGYNEQFF. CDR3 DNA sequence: TGTGCCTGGATGGGCCAAGGTCGTAAAGGCTACAATGAGCAGTTCTTC.

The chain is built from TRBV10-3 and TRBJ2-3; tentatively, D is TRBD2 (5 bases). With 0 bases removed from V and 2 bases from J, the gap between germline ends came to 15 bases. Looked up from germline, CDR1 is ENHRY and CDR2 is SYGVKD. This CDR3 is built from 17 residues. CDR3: CAISESIGTGNTDTQYF. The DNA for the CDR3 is TGTGCCATCAGTGAGTCGATCGGCACGGGGAACACAGATACGCAGTATTTT.

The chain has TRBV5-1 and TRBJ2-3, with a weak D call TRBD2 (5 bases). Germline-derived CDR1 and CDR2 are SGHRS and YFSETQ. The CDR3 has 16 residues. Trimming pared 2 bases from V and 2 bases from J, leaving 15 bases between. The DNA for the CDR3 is TGCGCCAGCAGCTTTACCCCTAGCCGACCCACAGATACGCAGTATTTT. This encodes CASSFTPSRPTDTQYF.

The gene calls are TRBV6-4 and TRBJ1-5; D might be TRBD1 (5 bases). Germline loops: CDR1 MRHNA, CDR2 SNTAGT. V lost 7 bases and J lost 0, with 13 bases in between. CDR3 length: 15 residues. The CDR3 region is CASTGQGISNQPQHF. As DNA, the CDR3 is TGTGCCAGCACCGGTCAGGGTATTAGCAATCAGCCCCAGCATTTT.

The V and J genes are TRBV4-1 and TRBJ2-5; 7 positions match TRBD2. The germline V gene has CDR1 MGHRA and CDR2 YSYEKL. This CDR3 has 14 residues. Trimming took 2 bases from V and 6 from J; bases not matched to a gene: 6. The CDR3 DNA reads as TGCGCCAGCAGCCAAACCGGGACTACCAAGACCCAGTACTTC. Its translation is CASSQTGTTKTQYF.

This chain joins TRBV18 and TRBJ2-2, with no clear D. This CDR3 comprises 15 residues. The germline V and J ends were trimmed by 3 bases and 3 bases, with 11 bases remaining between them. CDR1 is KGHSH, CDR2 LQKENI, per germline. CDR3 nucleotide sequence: TGTGCCAGCTCACCTTTTGGCAGGCACACCGGGGAGCTGTTTTTT. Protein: CASSPFGRHTGELFF.

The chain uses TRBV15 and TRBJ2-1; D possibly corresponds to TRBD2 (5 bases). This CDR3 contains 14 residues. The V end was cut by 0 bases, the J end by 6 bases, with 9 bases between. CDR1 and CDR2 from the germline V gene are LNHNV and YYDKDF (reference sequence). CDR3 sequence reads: CATSRDRGFNEQFF. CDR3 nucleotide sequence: TGTGCCACCAGCAGAGATCGGGGTTTCAATGAGCAGTTCTTC.

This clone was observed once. The CDR3 protein is CASSQGQMYGYTF. The CDR3 nucleotides read TGTGCCAGCAGCCAGGGGCAGATGTATGGCTACACCTTC. The J gene is TRBJ1-2, the V gene TRBV14; a weak D match, TRBD1 (5 bases). The CDR3 totals 13 residues. Germline V gives CDR1 SGHDN, CDR2 FVKESK. V was clipped by 3 bases and J by 5 bases, with 10 bases between them.

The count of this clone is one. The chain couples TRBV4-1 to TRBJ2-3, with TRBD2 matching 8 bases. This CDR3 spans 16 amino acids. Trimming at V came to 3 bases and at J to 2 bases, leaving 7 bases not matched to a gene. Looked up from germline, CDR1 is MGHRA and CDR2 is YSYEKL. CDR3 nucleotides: TGCGCCAGCAGCCACCCAGCGGGAGCTGTCACAGATACGCAGTATTTT. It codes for CASSHPAGAVTDTQYF.

The CDR3 DNA reads as TGTGCCAGCAGTTTCAGCAACAGGGGGCCGGGCAATCAGCCCCAGCATTTT. This gives the protein CASSFSNRGPGNQPQHF. The rearrangement joins TRBV27 to TRBJ1-5; 9 bases fit TRBD1. With 3 bases clipped from V and 2 bases from J, the junction kept 8 bases outside the gene matches. The CDR3 covers 17 residues. Germline V CDR1 and CDR2: MNHEY, SMNVEV (reference sequence).

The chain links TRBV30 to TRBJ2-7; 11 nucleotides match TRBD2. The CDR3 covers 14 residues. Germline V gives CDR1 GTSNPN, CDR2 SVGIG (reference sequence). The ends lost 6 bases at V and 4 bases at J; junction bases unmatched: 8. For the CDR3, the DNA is TGTGCCTGTCTGATTGGGACTAGCGGTTACGAGCAGTACGTC. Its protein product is CACLIGTSGYEQYV.

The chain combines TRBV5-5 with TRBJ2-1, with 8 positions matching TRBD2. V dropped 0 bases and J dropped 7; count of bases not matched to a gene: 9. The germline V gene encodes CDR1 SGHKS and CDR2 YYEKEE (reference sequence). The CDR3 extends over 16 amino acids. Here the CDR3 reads CASSLVTGGRGNEQFF. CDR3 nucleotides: TGTGCCAGCAGCTTGGTTACGGGAGGGAGGGGTAATGAGCAGTTCTTC.